The 2 T cell receptor beta chains listed next were all sequenced from one sample in a study of blood T cells in healthy people across ages. The second PCR ran about 6 to 12 cycles with a sample-barcoded 5' primer and J-beta primers. TCRdb re-derived calls from the 5' RACE reads in MiXCR, one entry per CDR3 protein. This sample carries 760,000 or so distinct CDR3 sequences, 25% of them seen once, and the ten largest clones take 9.4%. The sample was also linked to a second study, of T cells of mothers and their children.

Sequencing was carried out using blood. The receptor set was obtained from a boy younger than 18 in good health.

The chain couples TRBV24-1 to TRBJ2-3, with D tentatively TRBD1 (7 bases). V dropped 9 bases and J dropped 5 bases, with 23 bases sitting between them. The CDR3 is 16 residues long. Germline V gene sequence: CDR1 KGHDR, CDR2 SFDVKD. The CDR3 coding sequence is TGTGCCACCGGCACCCAGGGGGGACTCCTAGAAGATACGCAGTATTTT. Translated, it gives CATGTQGGLLEDTQYF.

The rearrangement uses TRBV5-6 and TRBJ1-3; D perhaps matches TRBD1 (6 bases). V lost 2 bases and J 4 bases, leaving 13 bases between the germline ends. The V gene's germline CDR1 is SGHDT and CDR2 YYEEEE. CDR3 length equals 15 residues. The CDR3 region has the DNA TGTGCCAGCAGCTTCGGCCAGGGGCACGGAAACACCATATATTTT. It specifies CASSFGQGHGNTIYF. Based on the CDR3 plus reference TRBV5-6 and TRBJ1-3, the full variable domain is DAGVTQSPTHLIKTRGQQVTLRCSPKSGHDTVSWYQQALGQGPQFIFQYYEEEERQRGNFPDRFSGHQFPNYSSELNVNALLLGDSALYLCASSFGQGHGNTIYFGEGSWLTVV.